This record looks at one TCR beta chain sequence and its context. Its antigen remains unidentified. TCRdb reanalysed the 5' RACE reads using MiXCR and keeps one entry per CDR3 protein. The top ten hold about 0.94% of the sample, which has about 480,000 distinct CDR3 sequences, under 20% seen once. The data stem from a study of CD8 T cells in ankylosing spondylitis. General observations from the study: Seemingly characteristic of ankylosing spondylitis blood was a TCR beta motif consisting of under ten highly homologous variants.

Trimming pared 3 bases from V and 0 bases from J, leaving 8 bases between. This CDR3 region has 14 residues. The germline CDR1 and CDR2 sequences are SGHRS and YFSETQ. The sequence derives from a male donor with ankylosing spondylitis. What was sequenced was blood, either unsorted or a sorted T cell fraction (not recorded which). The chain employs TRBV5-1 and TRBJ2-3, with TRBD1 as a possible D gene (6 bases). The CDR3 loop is CASSWDTSTDTQYF. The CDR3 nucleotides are TGCGCCAGCAGCTGGGACACAAGCACAGATACGCAGTATTTT.